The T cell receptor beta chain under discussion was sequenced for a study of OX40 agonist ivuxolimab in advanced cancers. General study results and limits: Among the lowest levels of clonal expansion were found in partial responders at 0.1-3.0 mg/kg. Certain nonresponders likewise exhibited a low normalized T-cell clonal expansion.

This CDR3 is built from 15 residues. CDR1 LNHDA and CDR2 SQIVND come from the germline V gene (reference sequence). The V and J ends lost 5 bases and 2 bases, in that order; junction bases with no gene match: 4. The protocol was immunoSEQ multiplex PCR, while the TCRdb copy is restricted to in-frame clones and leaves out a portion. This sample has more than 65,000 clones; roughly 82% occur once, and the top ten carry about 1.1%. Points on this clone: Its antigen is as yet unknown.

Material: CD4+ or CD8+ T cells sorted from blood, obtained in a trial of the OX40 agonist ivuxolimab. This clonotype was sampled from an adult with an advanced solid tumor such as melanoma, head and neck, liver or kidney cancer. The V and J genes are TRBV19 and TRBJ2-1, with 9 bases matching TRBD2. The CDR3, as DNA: TGTGCCAGTAGTTCCGCTAGCGGGACCTACAATGAGCAGTTCTTC. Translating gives CASSSASGTYNEQFF.